These 23 T cell receptor beta chains were all obtained from the same sample, sequenced in a study of blood T cell repertoires in COVID-19. Using immunoSEQ multiplex PCR, the repertoire was profiled, and TCRdb retains in-frame clones only, with some absent. Here the sample spans approximately 300,000 clones, about 85% being singletons. The sample was PBMCs or T cells enriched from blood (not recorded which). The origin of the receptors is a woman aged 25 to 45 who had been exposed to COVID-19.

The sample holds one count of this clone. The chain links TRBV7-2 to TRBJ1-1, with 10 bases that match TRBD1. Germline lookup yields CDR1 SGHTA and CDR2 FQGNSA. CDR3 length: 16 amino acids. Trimming cost V 6 bases and J 6 bases; bases outside gene matches: 13. CDR3 loop: CASRRVGQGWYAEAFF. CDR3 DNA sequence: TGTGCCAGCAGGCGGGTGGGACAGGGGTGGTACGCTGAAGCTTTCTTT.

The chain's CDR3 is CASSIGRQNTEAFF. The CDR3 DNA reads as TGTGCCAGTAGTATCGGGAGACAGAACACTGAAGCTTTCTTT. V gene TRBV19 combines with J gene TRBJ1-1; no clear D. This CDR3 contains 14 residues. Germline V gene sequence: CDR1 LNHDA, CDR2 SQIVND (reference sequence). Trimming took 3 bases from V and 1 from J, leaving 9 bases between them. The full variable domain, completed using reference TRBV19 and TRBJ1-1, is DGGITQSPKYLFRKEGQNVTLSCEQNLNHDAMYWYRQDPGQGLRLIYYSQIVNDFQKGDIAEGYSVSREKKESFPLTVTSAQKNPTAFYLCASSIGRQNTEAFFGQGTRLTVV.

The chain combines TRBV5-1 with TRBJ1-4; D gene uncertain. Germline-derived CDR1 and CDR2 are SGHRS and YFSETQ. V shed 5 bases and J shed 2 bases, with 4 bases lying between them. There are 12 residues in the CDR3. This CDR3 is CASRETNEKLFF. CDR3 DNA sequence: TGCGCCAGCAGGGAGACTAATGAAAAACTGTTTTTT.

The gene calls are TRBV5-6 and TRBJ1-1; no clear D gene. V dropped 0 bases and J dropped 1 base, with 7 bases sitting between them. CDR3 length: 14 residues. The germline V gene has CDR1 SGHDT and CDR2 YYEEEE. The CDR3, as DNA: TGTGCCAGCAGCTTGGGTCGGGGGAACACTGAAGCTTTCTTT. Protein sequence: CASSLGRGNTEAFF.

The rearrangement uses TRBV2 and TRBJ2-7; TRBD2 matches at 8 bases. V trimming: 7 bases; J trimming: 4 bases; junction bases outside the gene matches: 9. This CDR3 has 14 residues. Germline loops: CDR1 SNHLY, CDR2 FYNNEI. The CDR3 coding sequence is TGTGCCAGCAAGGAGGGACTAGGTATTTACGAGCAGTACTTC. Translation gives CASKEGLGIYEQYF.

The chain is built from TRBV5-4 and TRBJ2-7; 7 bases match TRBD2. CDR1 and CDR2 from the germline V gene are SGHNT and YYREEE (reference sequence). The CDR3 loop spans 16 amino acids. Trimming cost V 0 bases and J 2 bases; bases outside gene matches: 8. The CDR3 DNA reads TGTGCCAGCAGCTTGGGTGCTCGCGGGGGAACCTACGAGCAGTACTTC. Its translation is CASSLGARGGTYEQYF.

This clone has more than one count but fewer than ten. V gene TRBV5-6 combines with J gene TRBJ1-4; weak D call: TRBD1 (5 bases). Trimming pared 2 bases from V and 3 bases from J, leaving 8 bases between. The CDR3 is made up of 14 amino acids. Germline CDR1 SGHDT, CDR2 YYEEEE. The CDR3 protein is CASSFGGSNEKLFF. The CDR3 coding sequence is TGTGCCAGCAGCTTCGGGGGGTCTAATGAAAAACTGTTTTTT.

The chain is built from TRBV29-1 and TRBJ1-1, with TRBD1 as a possible D gene (5 bases). The CDR3 sequence is 14 residues long. Germline CDR1 and CDR2: SQVTM and ANQGSEA. Trimming took off 5 bases at V and 0 bases at J, with 13 bases between the two ends. As DNA, the CDR3 is TGCAGCGTTCGTGAGCAGGGAATGAACACTGAAGCTTTCTTT. Translation: CSVREQGMNTEAFF.

V is TRBV30 and J is TRBJ2-7; TRBD1 agrees at 9 bases. Germline V gene lookup returns CDR1 GTSNPN and CDR2 SVGIG (reference sequence). This CDR3 is 20 amino acids long. J lost 3 bases, V lost 0 bases, and 21 bases had no gene match. The CDR3 DNA reads as TGTGCCTGGAGTGTAGGAAAAGTTAACCGGGACAGGGAACCAGTCTACGAGCAGTACTTC. This gives the protein CAWSVGKVNRDREPVYEQYF.

This clone was detected only once. This chain joins TRBV7-6 and TRBJ2-1; 12 nucleotides match TRBD2. The germline gives CDR1 SGHVS, CDR2 FNYEAQ. This CDR3 has 15 amino acids. V trimming: 4 bases; J trimming: 9 bases; junction bases outside the gene matches: 7. CDR3 DNA sequence: TGTGCCAGCAGCTCTAGCGGGGGGGCCGTTTCTGAGCAGTTCTTC. This codes for CASSSSGGAVSEQFF. The full variable domain, with the rest looked up from reference TRBV7-6 and TRBJ2-1, is GAGVSQSPRYKVTKRGQDVALRCDPISGHVSLYWYRQALGQGPEFLTYFNYEAQQDKSGLPNDRFSAERPEGSISTLTIQRTEQRDSAMYRCASSSSGGAVSEQFFGPGTRLTVL.

This chain joins TRBV12-2 and TRBJ2-7; no check of the table's D call, TRBD1, against the DNA was made. TRBV12-2 is given as a pseudogene. The CDR3 has 14 amino acids. In DNA form, the CDR3 reads TGTGCAAGTCGCTTACGCACAGAGTCCTACGAGCAGTACTTC. It is translated as CASRLRTESYEQYF.

The DNA of the CDR3 is TGTGCCACCAGTGATTTGCAGACTAGCGGGAGTTTTAACACCGGGGAGCTGTTTTTT. This encodes CATSDLQTSGSFNTGELFF. The chain employs TRBV24-1 and TRBJ2-2; 12 bases match TRBD2. V was pared by 0 bases and J by 2 bases, with 6 bases of the junction left unmatched. CDR3 length: 19 residues. Germline CDR1 reads KGHDR; CDR2 reads SFDVKD.

V and J are TRBV6-1 and TRBJ1-3, with 8 bases aligning to TRBD1. The CDR3 loop spans 17 amino acids. The ends lost 2 bases at V and 0 bases at J; junction bases unmatched: 6. Germline V CDR1 and CDR2: MNHNS, SASEGT. Here the CDR3 reads CASSENRDRNSGNTIYF. In DNA form, the CDR3 reads TGTGCCAGCAGTGAAAACAGGGACAGGAACTCTGGAAACACCATATATTTT.

Comment on this clone: At the DNA level, this CDR3 is encoded by other sequences in the same sample as well. The chain is built from TRBV30 and TRBJ1-2; 8 bases are a match to TRBD1. The CDR3 spans 13 residues. CDR1 GTSNPN and CDR2 SVGIG come from the germline V gene (reference sequence). Trimming took 2 bases from V and 4 from J; bases not matched to a gene: 3. The CDR3 coding sequence is TGTGCCTGGAGTCCAGACAGGGGCTATGGCTACACCTTC. It codes for CAWSPDRGYGYTF.

In this sample, this clone turned up once. The chain is built from TRBV4-1 and TRBJ2-1, with 10 bases matching TRBD2. Germline V gene lookup returns CDR1 MGHRA and CDR2 YSYEKL. With 3 bases clipped from V and 4 bases from J, the junction kept 9 bases outside the gene matches. The CDR3 is made up of 17 amino acids. CDR3 loop: CASSHLSIAGGYNEQFF. CDR3 sequence (DNA): TGCGCCAGCAGCCACTTGAGTATAGCGGGGGGATACAATGAGCAGTTCTTC.

The rearrangement links TRBV2 to TRBJ1-4; tentatively, D is TRBD1 (5 bases). V gave up 8 bases and J gave up 3 bases, with 13 bases separating them. CDR1 and CDR2 (germline): SNHLY, FYNNEI. The CDR3 extends over 14 amino acids. CDR3 loop: CASLEGSSNEKLFF. CDR3 bases: TGTGCCAGCCTGGAGGGGAGTTCTAATGAAAAACTGTTTTTT.

The chain links TRBV6-1 to TRBJ1-3, with D possibly being TRBD1 (5 bases). CDR3 length: 17 amino acids. Trimming took 1 base from V and 0 from J, leaving 13 bases between them. Germline V gene lookup returns CDR1 MNHNS and CDR2 SASEGT. In nucleotides, the CDR3 is TGTGCCAGCAGTGAAGTCGACGGACAAAACTCTGGAAACACCATATATTTT. Its protein product is CASSEVDGQNSGNTIYF.

This sequence joins TRBV6-5 and TRBJ1-1; the match to TRBD1 covers 8 bases. The germline V gene encodes CDR1 MNHEY and CDR2 SVGAGI. V dropped 6 bases and J dropped 5; count of bases not matched to a gene: 11. The CDR3 consists of 15 residues. CDR3 sequence reads: CASSLTRDRGTEAFF. In nucleotides, the CDR3 is TGTGCCAGCAGCCTAACTAGAGACAGGGGAACTGAAGCTTTCTTT.

This clone was picked up a small number of times. The chain is built from TRBV7-9 and TRBJ1-2, with D uncertain. The CDR3 is made up of 15 amino acids. With 4 bases removed from V and 6 bases from J, the gap between germline ends came to 18 bases. The germline V gene encodes CDR1 SEHNR and CDR2 FQNEAQ (reference sequence). CDR3: CASSSGKASPDGYTF. CDR3 coding DNA: TGTGCCAGCAGCTCGGGAAAGGCCTCTCCCGATGGCTACACCTTC. The variable domain in full, completed from reference TRBV7-9 and TRBJ1-2, reads DTGVSQNPRHKITKRGQNVTFRCDPISEHNRLYWYRQTLGQGPEFLTYFQNEAQLEKSRLLSDRFSAERPKGSFSTLEIQRTEQGDSAMYLCASSSGKASPDGYTFGSGTRLTVV.

The V gene is TRBV7-2, the J gene TRBJ2-2; D is unclear. CDR3 length equals 16 residues. The V gene lost 0 bases and the J gene lost 1 base, with 9 bases spanning the gap. Germline lookup yields CDR1 SGHTA and CDR2 FQGNSA. CDR3 nucleotides: TGTGCCAGCAGCTTAGCCGGCCTAGGGAACACCGGGGAGCTGTTTTTT. It specifies CASSLAGLGNTGELFF.

The J gene is TRBJ1-5, the V gene TRBV6-5; TRBD1 is a possible D gene (6 bases). The CDR3 covers 13 residues. V was pared by 6 bases and J by 7 bases, with 13 bases between. Per the germline V gene, CDR1 is MNHEY and CDR2 is SVGAGI. CDR3 sequence: CASRAGGLQPQHF. The CDR3 DNA reads TGTGCCAGCAGAGCCGGGGGGCTACAGCCCCAGCATTTT.

This chain links TRBV7-8 with TRBJ2-2; 8 bases align to TRBD2. Trimming took 5 bases from V and 6 from J; bases not matched to a gene: 2. The germline CDR1 and CDR2 sequences are SGHVS and FQNEAQ. The CDR3 runs to 13 residues. CDR3 in DNA: TGTGCCAGCAGCAAAGCGGGGGCCGGGGAGCTGTTTTTT. It translates to CASSKAGAGELFF.

The chain links TRBV13 to TRBJ1-4; 10 bases are a match to TRBD1. V trimming: 5 bases; J trimming: 8 bases; junction bases outside the gene matches: 8. Germline V lookup: CDR1 PRHDT, CDR2 FYEKMQ (reference sequence). CDR3 length: 15 residues. The CDR3 DNA is TGTGCCAGCAGCGCCCCGGGACAGGGGTCGGAAAAACTGTTTTTT. This translates into CASSAPGQGSEKLFF.